This TCR beta chain was recovered during a study of long-term antiretroviral therapy in people with HIV. Germline V gene sequence: CDR1 SGHRS, CDR2 YFSETQ. This CDR3 spans 16 amino acids. At survey level, the immunoSEQ assay was run in its v3.0 version. Produced via immunoSEQ multiplex PCR; TCRdb's table is partial and in-frame only. The data contain around 28,000 clones, 85% of them singletons. Regarding this clone: A junction boundary mismatches the germline segment, possibly from a read error.

The source is a man aged 35 to 55 with HIV. The specimen was unsorted PBMCs, collected 2.3 years after starting antiretroviral therapy. The chain has TRBV5-1 and TRBJ1-2, with D possibly matching TRBD1 (6 bases). DNA for the CDR3: TGCGCCAGCAGCTTTTCCTTCTCAGGGCGGACAGCACTTAGAAGCTTC. Amino acid sequence: CASSFSFSGRTALRSF. The full variable domain, its missing parts supplied by reference TRBV5-1 and TRBJ1-2, is KAGVTQTPRYLIKTRGQQVTLSCSPISGHRSVSWYQQTPGQGLQFLFEYFSETQRNKGNFPGRFSGRQFSNSRSEMNVSTLELGDSALYLCASSFSFSGRTALRSFGSGTRLTVV.